This TCR beta chain was obtained from a study of naive and memory T cell subsets. Study-wide results and limits: Clonotypes are single alpha or beta chains, not paired receptors. Especially in CD8 cells, naive repertoires contained a few larger clonotypes, possibly CD45RA-re-expressing memory cells. Activation and differentiation may alter RNA-based TCR counts.

Both TRBC1 and TRBC2 were covered by a beta constant-region primer of two equimolar oligonucleotides. Nested alpha and beta constant-region primers with the SP2 primer drove four PCR rounds on ligated cDNA. Each CDR3 protein is one row after TCRdb ran MiXCR on the UMI-ligation and nested PCR reads. The sample shows about 150,000 distinct CDR3 sequences, about 23% of them seen only once. This clonotype was picked up a small number of times. Its target is not known. V dropped 0 bases and J dropped 3 bases, with 12 bases sitting between them. The CDR3 runs to 15 residues. Germline-derived CDR1 and CDR2 are SGDLS and YYNGEE. Cells stained for CD3, CD4, CD8, CD45RA, CD27 and viability were sorted into four CD45RA/CD27 subsets.

The gene calls are TRBV9 and TRBJ1-2, with a possible D match to TRBD1 (5 bases). The sample taken for sequencing was naive CD4+ T cells from blood. The receptor's source is a human donor in good health. The CDR3 DNA sequence: TGTGCCAGCAGCGTAGCGGGCAGGGCGGACTATGGCTACACCTTC. Protein product: CASSVAGRADYGYTF.